One sample yielded the 27 T cell receptor beta chains listed below, sequenced in a study of cytomegalovirus exposure and HLA in healthy donors. The PCR made use of 60 Vbeta and 13 Jbeta primers. Sequencing used immunoSEQ multiplex PCR; TCRdb keeps in-frame clones, though not all of them. Found here are 150,000 to 200,000 clones, around 80% of them singletons; the top ten hold 2% to 2.5%. Input material: PBMCs. Receptors were obtained from a young woman in good health and CMV-seronegative.

The chain combines TRBV7-2 with TRBJ2-1; TRBD1 agrees at 11 bases. V was clipped by 7 bases and J by 9 bases; unmatched bases: 5. Germline loops: CDR1 SGHTA, CDR2 FQGNSA. The CDR3 spans 13 residues. The CDR3 DNA reads as TGTGCCAGCAACGGACAGGGGGCCTTTGAGCAGTTCTTC. Its translation is CASNGQGAFEQFF.

This clone was observed once. V usage is TRBV11-2 and J usage is TRBJ1-6; D is unresolved. Germline lookup yields CDR1 SGHAT and CDR2 FQNNGV. Trimming removed 6 bases from V and 2 bases from J, with 11 bases in between. The CDR3 loop spans 15 amino acids. CDR3 protein: CASRKWTTYNSPLHF. DNA for the CDR3: TGTGCCAGCAGAAAATGGACTACCTATAATTCACCCCTCCACTTT.

The V gene is TRBV9, the J gene TRBJ2-7; 10 bases are shared with TRBD1. V trimming: 4 bases; J trimming: 4 bases; junction bases outside the gene matches: 2. The CDR3 covers 13 residues. Germline-derived CDR1 and CDR2 are SGDLS and YYNGEE. CDR3 sequence (DNA): TGTGCCAGCAGCTCGGGACAGGGGTACGAGCAGTACTTC. It encodes CASSSGQGYEQYF.

The chain is built from TRBV5-1 and TRBJ1-1; a possible D gene is TRBD1 (5 bases). The V and J ends lost 0 bases and 0 bases respectively, with 9 bases between them. Germline CDR1 and CDR2: SGHRS and YFSETQ. The length of the CDR3 is 15 residues. This CDR3 reads CASSLDRGMNTEAFF. The CDR3, as DNA: TGCGCCAGCAGCTTGGATAGGGGAATGAACACTGAAGCTTTCTTT. Using reference TRBV5-1 and TRBJ1-1 for the parts outside the CDR3, the full variable domain is KAGVTQTPRYLIKTRGQQVTLSCSPISGHRSVSWYQQTPGQGLQFLFEYFSETQRNKGNFPGRFSGRQFSNSRSEMNVSTLELGDSALYLCASSLDRGMNTEAFFGQGTRLTVV.

The chain links TRBV2 to TRBJ1-1; D is undetermined. Germline CDR1 and CDR2: SNHLY and FYNNEI. This CDR3 has 14 residues. Trimming removed 6 bases from V and 12 bases from J, with 23 bases in between. In DNA, the CDR3 is TGTGCCAGCAGGGGAACCGGGATATCCTCAAGCACTTTCTTT. Amino acid sequence: CASRGTGISSSTFF.

J is TRBJ2-1 and V is TRBV28, with D tentatively TRBD2 (6 bases). CDR3 length: 14 amino acids. V lost 1 base, J lost 9 bases, and 13 bases lay in between. Germline V gene lookup returns CDR1 MDHEN and CDR2 SYDVKM. The CDR3: CASSLYLGRREQFF. CDR3 DNA sequence: TGTGCCAGCAGTTTATACTTAGGGAGGCGTGAGCAGTTCTTC.

The V gene is TRBV7-9, the J gene TRBJ2-1; D may be TRBD2 (6 bases). The CDR3 consists of 14 residues. Germline assignment: CDR1 SEHNR and CDR2 FQNEAQ (reference sequence). With 6 bases removed from V and 3 bases from J, the gap between germline ends came to 12 bases. CDR3 sequence: CASRLSGYYNEQFF. In DNA, the CDR3 is TGTGCCAGCAGACTGAGCGGGTACTACAATGAGCAGTTCTTC.

The chain recombines TRBV7-9 with TRBJ1-3; D might be TRBD1 (5 bases). The ends were cut back, 6 bases at V and 0 bases at J, with 15 bases in the middle. Germline CDR1 SEHNR, CDR2 FQNEAQ (reference sequence). This CDR3 region has 16 residues. The CDR3 nucleotides are TGTGCCAGCAGACTGGCAGGGTCTATCTCTGGAAACACCATATATTTT. It encodes CASRLAGSISGNTIYF.

This clone was detected once. Its ends do not fully match the called genes, so a read error is possible. The chain carries TRBV7-7 and TRBJ2-5, with 12 bases lining up with TRBD1. Germline values: CDR1 SSHAT, CDR2 FNYEAQ (reference sequence). This CDR3 spans 16 amino acids. In DNA form, the CDR3 reads TGTGCTAGCAGCCTAGGGACAGGGGGCGCGATAGAGACCCAGTACTTC. Translated: CASSLGTGGAIETQYF.

The CDR3 region is CASSEGTGRWSPLHF. CDR3 nucleotide sequence: TGTGCCAGCAGTGAAGGAACAGGCCGCTGGTCACCCCTCCACTTT. The chain links TRBV6-1 to TRBJ1-6; possibly TRBD1 for D (5 bases). Germline V lookup: CDR1 MNHNS, CDR2 SASEGT. V was shortened by 1 base and J by 10 bases, with 14 bases between the two germline ends. This CDR3 is built from 15 residues.

CDR3 loop: CASYRAGAKAETQYF. DNA of the CDR3: TGCGCCAGCTACAGAGCGGGGGCCAAGGCGGAGACCCAGTACTTC. This sequence joins TRBV10-2 and TRBJ2-5, with 8 bases that match TRBD2. Germline-derived CDR1 and CDR2 are WSHSY and SAAADI. The CDR3 sequence is 15 residues long. Trimming at V came to 8 bases and at J to 5 bases, leaving 13 bases not matched to a gene.

V usage is TRBV11-1 and J usage is TRBJ1-1; D is ambiguous. Trimming took 2 bases from V and 4 from J, leaving 14 bases between them. CDR1 and CDR2 from the germline V gene are SGHAT and FQDESV (reference sequence). The CDR3 covers 15 residues. The CDR3 bases are TGTGCCAGCAGCTTAAGTACTAGCTGGGGCACTGAAGCTTTCTTT. It translates to CASSLSTSWGTEAFF.

This clone has only one observation. The J gene is TRBJ1-2, the V gene TRBV19; tentatively, D is TRBD1 (6 bases). The CDR3 spans 12 residues. V lost 10 bases and J lost 4, with 13 bases in between. Germline values: CDR1 LNHDA, CDR2 SQIVND (reference sequence). The CDR3 DNA is TGTGCCACTTCAGACAGGCCCTATGGCTACACCTTC. This codes for CATSDRPYGYTF.

This clone was picked up a small number of times. The gene calls are TRBV4-1 and TRBJ2-1; maybe TRBD2 (5 bases). The CDR3 is made up of 15 amino acids. CDR1 and CDR2 from the germline V gene are MGHRA and YSYEKL. The V and J ends lost 4 bases and 0 bases respectively, with 10 bases between them. The CDR3 DNA is TGCGCCAGCAGCCGGTTGGGGAGCTCCTACAATGAGCAGTTCTTC. As protein: CASSRLGSSYNEQFF.

This chain uses TRBV9 with TRBJ1-1; perhaps TRBD1 as D (5 bases). The CDR3 totals 16 residues. The V end lost 4 bases, the J end lost 1 base, and 17 bases lay between the germline ends. Germline assignment: CDR1 SGDLS and CDR2 YYNGEE. CDR3 sequence (DNA): TGTGCCAGCAGCTCTTCCCCCCCAGGGAAGAACACTGAAGCTTTCTTT. Protein product: CASSSSPPGKNTEAFF.

This chain links TRBV2 with TRBJ1-1; D is possibly TRBD1 (6 bases). Per the germline V gene, CDR1 is SNHLY and CDR2 is FYNNEI. The CDR3 runs 13 residues. The V and J ends lost 7 bases and 4 bases respectively, with 13 bases between them. CDR3 bases: TGTGCCAGCATAACAGGGCTCAGCACTGAAGCTTTCTTT. As protein: CASITGLSTEAFF.

The chain recombines TRBV4-3 with TRBJ2-7; D unresolved. The CDR3 contains 14 residues. Looked up from germline, CDR1 is LGHNA and CDR2 is YSLEER. The V end was cut by 0 bases, the J end by 2 bases, with 8 bases between. The chain's CDR3 is CASSQDGGTYEQYF. The CDR3 region has the DNA TGCGCCAGCAGCCAAGACGGCGGAACCTACGAGCAGTACTTC.

The chain joins TRBV27 to TRBJ1-1; TRBD1 might be the D (5 bases). CDR3 length: 15 residues. Germline V gene sequence: CDR1 MNHEY, CDR2 SMNVEV (reference sequence). V was trimmed by 4 bases and J by 5 bases, leaving 17 bases between them. CDR3 in amino acids: CASSYRPRGRTEAFF. The CDR3 nucleotides are TGTGCCAGCAGTTATCGACCCCGGGGGAGAACTGAAGCTTTCTTT.

The rearrangement links TRBV7-9 to TRBJ2-5; TRBD1 is a possible D gene (5 bases). V was clipped by 3 bases and J by 1 base, with 6 bases between them. The CDR3 has 13 amino acids. CDR1 SEHNR and CDR2 FQNEAQ come from the germline V gene (reference sequence). CDR3 bases: TGTGCCAGCAGCTTTGACAGCCAAGAGACCCAGTACTTC. Residues: CASSFDSQETQYF.

The chain has TRBV28 and TRBJ1-5, with D possibly matching TRBD1 (6 bases). The germline CDR1 and CDR2 sequences are MDHEN and SYDVKM. Trimming stripped 0 bases from V and 5 bases from J, with 14 bases between. The CDR3 extends over 16 amino acids. In DNA form, the CDR3 reads TGTGCCAGCAGTTTATGGGGGGAGACAGGTTATCAGCCCCAGCATTTT. Translation: CASSLWGETGYQPQHF.

The gene calls are TRBV18 and TRBJ2-2, with a possible D match to TRBD1 (6 bases). The CDR3 extends over 16 amino acids. Trimming pared 7 bases from V and 0 bases from J, leaving 15 bases between. CDR1 is KGHSH, CDR2 LQKENI, per germline. CDR3 residues: CASFFRTGSNTGELFF. The CDR3 DNA follows: TGTGCCAGCTTCTTCCGTACAGGGTCGAACACCGGGGAGCTGTTTTTT.

V and J are TRBV19 and TRBJ2-6; 7 positions match TRBD1. Germline trimming cut 6 bases from V and 3 bases from J; bases unmatched to any gene: 5. This CDR3 has 15 residues. Germline V lookup: CDR1 LNHDA, CDR2 SQIVND (reference sequence). CDR3 loop: CASSLQGFGANVLTF. The DNA for the CDR3 is TGTGCCAGTAGCCTACAGGGGTTTGGGGCCAACGTCCTGACTTTC. The variable domain in full, completed from reference TRBV19 and TRBJ2-6, reads DGGITQSPKYLFRKEGQNVTLSCEQNLNHDAMYWYRQDPGQGLRLIYYSQIVNDFQKGDIAEGYSVSREKKESFPLTVTSAQKNPTAFYLCASSLQGFGANVLTFGAGSRLTVL.

This chain connects TRBV4-3 to TRBJ2-3, with 9 bases identical to TRBD2. The germline V gene encodes CDR1 LGHNA and CDR2 YSLEER. CDR3 length: 14 amino acids. The J segment lost 4 bases and the V segment lost 4 bases, leaving 3 bases of the junction unmatched. Here the CDR3 DNA reads TGCGCCAGCAGCCTGGCGGGGGGGTCAGATACGCAGTATTTT. Encoded protein: CASSLAGGSDTQYF.

The CDR3 bases are TGCAGCGGGAAACAGGGGAGTTGGGACACTGAAGCTTTCTTT. This gives the protein CSGKQGSWDTEAFF. V gene TRBV29-1 combines with J gene TRBJ1-1; 7 positions match TRBD1. This CDR3 spans 14 amino acids. Germline V lookup: CDR1 SQVTM, CDR2 ANQGSEA. V was pared by 7 bases and J by 3 bases, with 11 bases of the junction left unmatched.

This clone has only a few counts. This sequence joins TRBV5-4 and TRBJ2-5; 9 bases are a match to TRBD1. The J call may be mistaken, given a closer DNA end match to TRBJ2-7. Germline-derived CDR1 and CDR2 are SGHNT and YYREEE (reference sequence). This CDR3 contains 14 residues. The CDR3 region has the DNA TGTGCCAGCAGCCCAGGGACAGGGACTAACGAGCAGTACTTC. Encoded protein: CASSPGTGTNEQYF.

The chain employs TRBV15 and TRBJ1-4, with unresolved D. The CDR3 has 18 amino acids. V lost 0 bases, J lost 5 bases, and 19 bases lay in between. Germline lookup yields CDR1 LNHNV and CDR2 YYDKDF (reference sequence). The CDR3 protein is CATSRDSSRGQKNEKLFF. The CDR3 DNA reads TGTGCCACCAGCAGAGATAGTTCCCGCGGCCAGAAAAATGAAAAACTGTTTTTT.

This chain joins TRBV28 and TRBJ2-5, with D tentatively TRBD2 (6 bases). The CDR3 is made up of 14 amino acids. V lost 5 bases and J 2 bases, leaving 12 bases between the germline ends. Germline V gives CDR1 MDHEN, CDR2 SYDVKM. The CDR3 DNA reads TGTGCCAGCAGTGGAGGGGACGGTCAAGAGACCCAGTACTTC. It yields the protein CASSGGDGQETQYF. Full variable domain (rest looked up from reference TRBV28 and TRBJ2-5): DVKVTQSSRYLVKRTGEKVFLECVQDMDHENMFWYRQDPGLGLRLIYFSYDVKMKEKGDIPEGYSVSREKKERFSLILESASTNQTSMYLCASSGGDGQETQYFGPGTRLLVL.